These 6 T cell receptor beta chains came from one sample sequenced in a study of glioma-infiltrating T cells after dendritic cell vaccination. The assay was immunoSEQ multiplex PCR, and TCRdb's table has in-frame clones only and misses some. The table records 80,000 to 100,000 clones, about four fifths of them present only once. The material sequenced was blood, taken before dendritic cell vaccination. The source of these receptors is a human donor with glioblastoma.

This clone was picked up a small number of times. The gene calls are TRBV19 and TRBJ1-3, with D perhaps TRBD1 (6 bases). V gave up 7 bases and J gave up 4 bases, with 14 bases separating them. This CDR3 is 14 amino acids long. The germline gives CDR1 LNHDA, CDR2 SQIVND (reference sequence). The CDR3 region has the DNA TGTGCCAGTACCATCCCAGGGACAGGAAACACCATATATTTT. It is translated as CASTIPGTGNTIYF.

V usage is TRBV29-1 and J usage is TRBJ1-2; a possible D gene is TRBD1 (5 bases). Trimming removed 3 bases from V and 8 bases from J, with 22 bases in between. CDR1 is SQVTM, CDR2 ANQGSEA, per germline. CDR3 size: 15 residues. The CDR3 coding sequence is TGCAGCGTTGATTTGGGTGAAGGGGCGTGGGGCGGCTACACCTTC. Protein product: CSVDLGEGAWGGYTF. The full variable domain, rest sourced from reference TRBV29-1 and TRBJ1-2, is SAVISQKPSRDICQRGTSLTIQCQVDSQVTMMFWYRQQPGQSLTLIATANQGSEATYESGFVIDKFPISRPNLTFSTLTVSNMSPEDSSIYLCSVDLGEGAWGGYTFGSGTRLTVV.

DNA of the CDR3: TGTGCCAGCTTCCAATCTAGCGGGAGGGCCGAATCGAACACCGGGGAGCTGTTTTTT. Translation: CASFQSSGRAESNTGELFF. The rearrangement joins TRBV5-6 to TRBJ2-2, with 12 bases matching TRBD2. Germline values: CDR1 SGHDT, CDR2 YYEEEE. V lost 7 bases to trimming and J lost 0 bases; unmatched junction nucleotides: 13. This CDR3 is 19 amino acids long.

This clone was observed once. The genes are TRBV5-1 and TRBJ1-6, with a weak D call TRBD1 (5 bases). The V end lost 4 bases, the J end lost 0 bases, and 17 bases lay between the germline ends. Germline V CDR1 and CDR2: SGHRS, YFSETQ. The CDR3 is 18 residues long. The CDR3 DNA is TGCGCCAGCAGCAGTAGGACACCTAAGAGCTCCTATAATTCACCCCTCCACTTT. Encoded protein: CASSSRTPKSSYNSPLHF.

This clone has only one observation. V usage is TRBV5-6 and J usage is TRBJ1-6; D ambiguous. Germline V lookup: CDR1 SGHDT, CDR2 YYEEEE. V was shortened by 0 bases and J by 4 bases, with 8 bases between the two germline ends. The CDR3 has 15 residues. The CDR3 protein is CASSLGRIYNSPLHF. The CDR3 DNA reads TGTGCCAGCAGCTTGGGCAGGATTTATAATTCACCCCTCCACTTT.

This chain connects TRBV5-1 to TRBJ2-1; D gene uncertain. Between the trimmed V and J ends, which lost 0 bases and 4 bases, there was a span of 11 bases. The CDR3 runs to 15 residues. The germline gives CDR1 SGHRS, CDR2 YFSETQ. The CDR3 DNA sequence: TGCGCCAGCAGCTTGGATGTATCAGTTTACAATGAGCAGTTCTTC. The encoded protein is CASSLDVSVYNEQFF.